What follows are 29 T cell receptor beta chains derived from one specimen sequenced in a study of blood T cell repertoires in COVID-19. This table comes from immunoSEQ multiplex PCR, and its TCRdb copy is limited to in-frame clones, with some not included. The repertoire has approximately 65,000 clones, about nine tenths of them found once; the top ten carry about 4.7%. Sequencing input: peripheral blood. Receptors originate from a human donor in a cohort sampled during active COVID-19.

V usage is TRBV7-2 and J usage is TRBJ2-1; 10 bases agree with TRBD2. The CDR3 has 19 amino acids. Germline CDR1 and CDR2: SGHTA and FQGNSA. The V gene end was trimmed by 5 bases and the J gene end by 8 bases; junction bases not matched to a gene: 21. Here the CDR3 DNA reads TGTGCCAGCAGCCCTCAAAGTCATGTGGCTAGCGGGAGAGGGGATGAGCAGTTCTTC. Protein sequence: CASSPQSHVASGRGDEQFF.

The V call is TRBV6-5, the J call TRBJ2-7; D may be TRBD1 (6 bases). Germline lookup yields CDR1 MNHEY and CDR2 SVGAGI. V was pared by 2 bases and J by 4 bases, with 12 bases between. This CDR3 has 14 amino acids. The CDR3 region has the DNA TGTGCCAGCAGTTACGTTGGCAGGGGTTACGAGCAGTACTTC. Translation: CASSYVGRGYEQYF.

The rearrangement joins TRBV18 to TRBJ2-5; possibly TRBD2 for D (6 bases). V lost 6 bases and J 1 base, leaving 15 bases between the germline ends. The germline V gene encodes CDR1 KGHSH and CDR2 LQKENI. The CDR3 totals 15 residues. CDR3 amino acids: CASSPSGGLQETQYF. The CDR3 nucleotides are TGTGCCAGCTCCCCGTCTGGGGGACTCCAAGAGACCCAGTACTTC.

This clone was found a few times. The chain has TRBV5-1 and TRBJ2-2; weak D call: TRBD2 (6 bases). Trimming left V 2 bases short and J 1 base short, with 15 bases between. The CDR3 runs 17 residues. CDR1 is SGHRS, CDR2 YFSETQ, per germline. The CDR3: CASSFWLGTVNTGELFF. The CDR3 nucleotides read TGCGCCAGCAGCTTTTGGTTAGGGACTGTGAACACCGGGGAGCTGTTTTTT.

CDR3 region: CASSFSQLAPRDEQFF. The CDR3 DNA reads as TGTGCCAGCAGTTTTAGTCAGCTAGCGCCTAGGGATGAGCAGTTCTTC. This chain uses TRBV27 with TRBJ2-1; D is possibly TRBD2 (6 bases). V dropped 3 bases and J dropped 8 bases, with 20 bases sitting between them. The V gene's germline CDR1 is MNHEY and CDR2 SMNVEV (reference sequence). This CDR3 has 16 residues.

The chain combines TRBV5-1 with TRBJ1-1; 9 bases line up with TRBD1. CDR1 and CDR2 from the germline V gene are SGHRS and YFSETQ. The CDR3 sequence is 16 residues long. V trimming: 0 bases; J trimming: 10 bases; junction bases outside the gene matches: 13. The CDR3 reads CASSLDGQGNYLGAFF. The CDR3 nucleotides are TGCGCCAGCAGCTTGGATGGACAGGGGAATTATTTGGGAGCTTTCTTT.

The CDR3 reads CASSQRLAGAYNEQFF. Written as DNA, the CDR3 is TGTGCCAGCAGCCAAAGACTAGCGGGAGCTTACAATGAGCAGTTCTTC. The J gene is TRBJ2-1, the V gene TRBV5-4, with TRBD2 matching 12 bases. The CDR3 totals 16 residues. CDR1 and CDR2 (germline): SGHNT, YYREEE (reference sequence). V was pared by 4 bases and J by 4 bases, with 6 bases of the junction left unmatched.

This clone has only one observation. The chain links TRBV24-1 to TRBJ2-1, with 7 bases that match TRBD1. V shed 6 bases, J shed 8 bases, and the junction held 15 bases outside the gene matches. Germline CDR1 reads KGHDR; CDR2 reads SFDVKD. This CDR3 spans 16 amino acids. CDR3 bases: TGTGCCACCAGTCGGGCAGGGGCAGGGGGTAGGGATGAGCAGTTCTTC. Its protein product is CATSRAGAGGRDEQFF.

The CDR3 here is CASSDPSTPNSPLHF. The CDR3 region has the DNA TGTGCCAGCAGTGACCCGTCTACCCCTAATTCACCCCTCCACTTT. This rearrangement joins TRBV25-1 to TRBJ1-6; no clear D. CDR3 length: 15 residues. The V and J ends lost 3 bases and 6 bases respectively, with 12 bases between them. CDR1 is MGHDK and CDR2 is SYGVNS in the germline V gene.

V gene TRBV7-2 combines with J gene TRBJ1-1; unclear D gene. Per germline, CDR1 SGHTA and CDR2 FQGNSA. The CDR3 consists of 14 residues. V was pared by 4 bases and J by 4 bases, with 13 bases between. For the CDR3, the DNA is TGTGCCAGCAGCTCACAGACCATGTTCACTGAAGCTTTCTTT. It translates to CASSSQTMFTEAFF.

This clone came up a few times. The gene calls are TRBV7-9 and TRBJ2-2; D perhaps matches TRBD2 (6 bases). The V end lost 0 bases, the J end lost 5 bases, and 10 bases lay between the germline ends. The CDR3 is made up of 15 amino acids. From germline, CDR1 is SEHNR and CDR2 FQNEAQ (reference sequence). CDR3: CASSLAGGVTGELFF. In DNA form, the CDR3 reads TGTGCCAGCAGCTTAGCAGGAGGGGTGACCGGGGAGCTGTTTTTT.

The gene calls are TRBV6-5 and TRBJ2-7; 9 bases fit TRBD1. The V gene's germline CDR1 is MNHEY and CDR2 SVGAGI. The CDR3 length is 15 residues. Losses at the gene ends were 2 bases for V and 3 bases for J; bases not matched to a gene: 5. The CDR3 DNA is TGTGCCAGCAGTTACCTGGACAGGGGAGGCTACGAGCAGTACTTC. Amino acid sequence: CASSYLDRGGYEQYF.

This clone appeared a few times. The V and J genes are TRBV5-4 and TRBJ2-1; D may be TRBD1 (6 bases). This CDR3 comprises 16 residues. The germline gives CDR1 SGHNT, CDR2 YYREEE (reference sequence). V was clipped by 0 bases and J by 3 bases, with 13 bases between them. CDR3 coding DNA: TGTGCCAGCAGCTTGGGTGCAGGGGCGAACTACAATGAGCAGTTCTTC. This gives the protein CASSLGAGANYNEQFF.

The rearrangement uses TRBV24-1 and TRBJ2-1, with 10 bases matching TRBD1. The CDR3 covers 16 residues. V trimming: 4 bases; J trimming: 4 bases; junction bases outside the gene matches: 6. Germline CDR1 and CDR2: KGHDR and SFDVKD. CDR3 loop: CATSDSGTGVYNEQFF. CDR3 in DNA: TGTGCCACCAGTGACTCCGGGACAGGGGTGTACAATGAGCAGTTCTTC.

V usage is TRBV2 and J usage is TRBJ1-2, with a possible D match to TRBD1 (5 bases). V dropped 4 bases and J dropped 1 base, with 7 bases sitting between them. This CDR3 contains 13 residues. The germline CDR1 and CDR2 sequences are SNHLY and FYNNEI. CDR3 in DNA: TGTGCCAGCAGTGGACAGCATAACTATGGCTACACCTTC. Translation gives CASSGQHNYGYTF. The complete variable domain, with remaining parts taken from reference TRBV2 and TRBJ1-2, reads EPEVTQTPSHQVTQMGQEVILRCVPISNHLYFYWYRQILGQKVEFLVSFYNNEISEKSEIFDDQFSVERPDGSNFTLKIRSTKLEDSAMYFCASSGQHNYGYTFGSGTRLTVV.

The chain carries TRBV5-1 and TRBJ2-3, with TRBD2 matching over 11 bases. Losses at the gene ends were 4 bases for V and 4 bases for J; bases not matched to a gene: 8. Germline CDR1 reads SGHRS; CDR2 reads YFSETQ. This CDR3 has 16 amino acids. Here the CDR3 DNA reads TGCGCCAGCAGCGTGCAGACTAGCGGGGTTGCAGATACGCAGTATTTT. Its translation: CASSVQTSGVADTQYF.

As DNA, the CDR3 is TGTGCCAGCAGCCAAGGGACTAGCGGGGGGACGCAGTATTTT. Its translation: CASSQGTSGGTQYF. The V call is TRBV7-2, the J call TRBJ2-3; 15 nucleotides match TRBD2. Trimming removed 5 bases from V and 9 bases from J; junction bases left unmatched: 3. CDR1 is SGHTA, CDR2 FQGNSA, per germline. The CDR3 sequence is 14 residues long.

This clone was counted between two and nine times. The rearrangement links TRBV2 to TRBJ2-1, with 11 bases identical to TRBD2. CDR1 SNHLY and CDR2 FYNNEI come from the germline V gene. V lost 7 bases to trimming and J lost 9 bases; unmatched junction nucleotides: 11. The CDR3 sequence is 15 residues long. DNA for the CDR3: TGTGCCAGCACCCCATTACTAGCGGGAGCGGGTGAGCAGTTCTTC. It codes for CASTPLLAGAGEQFF.

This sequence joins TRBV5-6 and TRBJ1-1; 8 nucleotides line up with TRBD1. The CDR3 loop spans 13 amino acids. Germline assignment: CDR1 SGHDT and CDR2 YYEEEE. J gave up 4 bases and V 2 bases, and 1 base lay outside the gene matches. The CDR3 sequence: CASSFDRGTEAFF. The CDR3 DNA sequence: TGTGCCAGCAGCTTCGACAGGGGCACTGAAGCTTTCTTT.

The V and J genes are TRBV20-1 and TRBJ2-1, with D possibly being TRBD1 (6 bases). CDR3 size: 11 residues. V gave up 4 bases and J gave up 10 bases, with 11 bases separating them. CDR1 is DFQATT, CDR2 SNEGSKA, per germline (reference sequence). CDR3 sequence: CSAKGGREQFF. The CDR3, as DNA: TGCAGTGCTAAAGGGGGAAGGGAGCAGTTCTTC.

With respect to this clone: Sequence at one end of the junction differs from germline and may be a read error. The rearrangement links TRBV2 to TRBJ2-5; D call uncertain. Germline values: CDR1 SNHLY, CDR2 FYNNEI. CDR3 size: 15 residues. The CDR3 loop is CASNEATASQETQYF. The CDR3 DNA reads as TGTGCCAGCAATGAAGCAACTGCCTCTCAAGAGACCCAGTACTTC.

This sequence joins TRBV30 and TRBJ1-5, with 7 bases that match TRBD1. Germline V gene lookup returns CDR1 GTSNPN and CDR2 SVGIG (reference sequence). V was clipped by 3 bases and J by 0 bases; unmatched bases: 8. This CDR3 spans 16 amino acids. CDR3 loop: CAWSNRGGYSNQPQHF. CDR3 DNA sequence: TGTGCCTGGAGCAACCGAGGGGGCTATAGCAATCAGCCCCAGCATTTT.

The CDR3 DNA follows: TGTGCCAGCAGTAATTCAGGGAATCAGCCCCAGCATTTT. Translation gives CASSNSGNQPQHF. The genes are TRBV6-2 or TRBV6-3 and TRBJ1-5; tentatively, D is TRBD1 (5 bases). The germline gives CDR1 MNHEY, CDR2 SVGEGT. This CDR3 has 13 residues. V shed 5 bases and J shed 4 bases, with 9 bases lying between them.

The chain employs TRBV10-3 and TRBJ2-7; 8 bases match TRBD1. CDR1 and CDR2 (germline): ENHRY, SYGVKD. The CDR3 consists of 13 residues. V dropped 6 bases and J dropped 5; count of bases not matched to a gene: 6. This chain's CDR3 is CAIRTTGEDEQYF. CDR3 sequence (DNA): TGTGCCATCAGGACGACAGGGGAAGACGAGCAGTACTTC.

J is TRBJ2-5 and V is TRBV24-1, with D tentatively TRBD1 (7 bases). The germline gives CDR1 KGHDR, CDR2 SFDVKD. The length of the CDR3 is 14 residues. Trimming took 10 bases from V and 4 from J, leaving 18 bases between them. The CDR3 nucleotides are TGTGCCACGCAAGGCGGCCAGGGGGGAGAGACCCAGTACTTC. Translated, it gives CATQGGQGGETQYF.

The CDR3: CASSLAGASGNTIYF. CDR3 DNA sequence: TGCGCCAGCAGCTTGGCAGGGGCCTCTGGAAACACCATATATTTT. The chain joins TRBV5-1 to TRBJ1-3; possibly TRBD1 for D (6 bases). Trimming pared 0 bases from V and 0 bases from J, leaving 7 bases between. The CDR3 has 15 residues. Germline V gene lookup returns CDR1 SGHRS and CDR2 YFSETQ.

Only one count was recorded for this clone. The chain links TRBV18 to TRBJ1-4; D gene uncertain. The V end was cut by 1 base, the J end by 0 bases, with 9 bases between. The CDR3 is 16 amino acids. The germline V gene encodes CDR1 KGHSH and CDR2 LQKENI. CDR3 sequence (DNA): TGTGCCAGCTCACCACGACCGGGTGCAACTAATGAAAAACTGTTTTTT. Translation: CASSPRPGATNEKLFF. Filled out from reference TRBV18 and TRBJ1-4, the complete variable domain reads NAGVMQNPRHLVRRRGQEARLRCSPMKGHSHVYWYRQLPEEGLKFMVYLQKENIIDESGMPKERFSAEFPKEGPSILRIQQVVRGDSAAYFCASSPRPGATNEKLFFGSGTQLSVL.

In DNA, the CDR3 is TGTGCCAGCAGTTACTCCGGACTACTTGGCACAGATACGCAGTATTTT. It encodes CASSYSGLLGTDTQYF. V gene TRBV6-6 combines with J gene TRBJ2-3, with a tentative D call TRBD2 (6 bases). There are 16 residues in the CDR3. Germline V lookup: CDR1 MNHNY, CDR2 SVGAGI (reference sequence). The V gene lost 0 bases and the J gene lost 1 base, with 11 bases spanning the gap.

CDR3 protein: CSVGDRKETQYF. The DNA of the CDR3 is TGCAGCGTGGGGGACAGGAAAGAGACCCAGTACTTC. The chain recombines TRBV29-1 with TRBJ2-5, with 8 bases identical to TRBD1. This CDR3 spans 12 amino acids. CDR1 is SQVTM, CDR2 ANQGSEA, per germline. The V and J ends lost 6 bases and 3 bases, in that order; junction bases with no gene match: 3.